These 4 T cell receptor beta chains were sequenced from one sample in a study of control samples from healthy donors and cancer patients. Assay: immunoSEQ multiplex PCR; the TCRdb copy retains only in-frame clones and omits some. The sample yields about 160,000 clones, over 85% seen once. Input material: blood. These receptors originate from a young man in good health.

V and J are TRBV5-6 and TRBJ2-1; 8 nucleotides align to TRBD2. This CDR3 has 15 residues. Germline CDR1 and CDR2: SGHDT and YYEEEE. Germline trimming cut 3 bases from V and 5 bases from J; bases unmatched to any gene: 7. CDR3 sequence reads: CASSSPGGPHNEQFF. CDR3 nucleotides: TGTGCCAGCAGCTCTCCGGGAGGGCCCCACAATGAGCAGTTCTTC.

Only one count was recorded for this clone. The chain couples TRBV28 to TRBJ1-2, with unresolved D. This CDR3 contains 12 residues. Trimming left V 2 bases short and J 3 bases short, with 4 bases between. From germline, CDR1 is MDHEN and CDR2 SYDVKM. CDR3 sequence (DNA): TGTGCCAGCAGTTTAGGAGACTATGGCTACACCTTC. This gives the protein CASSLGDYGYTF.

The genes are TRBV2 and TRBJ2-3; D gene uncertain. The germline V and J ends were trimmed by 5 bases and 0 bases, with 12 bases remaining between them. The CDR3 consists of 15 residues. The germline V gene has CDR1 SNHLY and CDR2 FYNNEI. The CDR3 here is CASSFDKTSTDTQYF. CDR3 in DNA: TGTGCCAGCAGTTTCGACAAGACAAGCACAGATACGCAGTATTTT.

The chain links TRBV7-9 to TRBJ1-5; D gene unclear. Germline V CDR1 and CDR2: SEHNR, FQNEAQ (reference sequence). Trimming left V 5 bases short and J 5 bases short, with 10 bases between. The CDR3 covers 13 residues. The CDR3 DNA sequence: TGTGCCAGCAGCCCCCAATCCCATCAGCCCCAGCATTTT. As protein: CASSPQSHQPQHF.